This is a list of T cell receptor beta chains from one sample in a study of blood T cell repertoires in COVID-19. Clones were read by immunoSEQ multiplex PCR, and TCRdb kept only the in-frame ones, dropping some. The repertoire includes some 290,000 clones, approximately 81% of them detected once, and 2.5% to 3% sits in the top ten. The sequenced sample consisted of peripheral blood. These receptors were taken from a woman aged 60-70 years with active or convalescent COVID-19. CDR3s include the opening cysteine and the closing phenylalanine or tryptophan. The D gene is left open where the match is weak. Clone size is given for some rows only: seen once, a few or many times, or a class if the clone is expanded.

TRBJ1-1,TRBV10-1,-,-,CASSDQRGGGEAFF,TGCGCCAGCAGTGACCAAAGGGGCGGGGGTGAAGCTTTCTTT
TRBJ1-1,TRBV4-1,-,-,CASSQANRYENTEAFF,TGCGCCAGCAGCCAAGCCAACCGGTACGAGAACACTGAAGCTTTCTTT
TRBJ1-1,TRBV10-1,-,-,CASSLTVENTEAFF,TGCGCCAGCAGCTTGACAGTCGAAAACACTGAAGCTTTCTTT
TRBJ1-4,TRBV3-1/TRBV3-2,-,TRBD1,CASSQPGQGGQKLFF,TGTGCCAGCAGCCAGCCCGGACAGGGAGGGCAAAAACTGTTTTTT
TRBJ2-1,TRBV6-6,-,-,CASSYGGGLQFF,TGTGCCAGCAGTTACGGCGGGGGCTTGCAGTTCTTC
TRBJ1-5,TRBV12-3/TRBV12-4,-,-,CASSFLNQPQHF,TGTGCCAGCAGTTTCTTGAATCAGCCCCAGCATTTT
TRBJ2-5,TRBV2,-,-,CASSDRVAETQYF,TGTGCCAGCAGTGACAGGGTGGCAGAGACCCAGTACTTC
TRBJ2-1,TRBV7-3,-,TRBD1,CASSSPGQGFNEQFF,TGTGCCAGCAGCTCTCCGGGACAGGGGTTCAATGAGCAGTTCTTC
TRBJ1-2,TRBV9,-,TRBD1,CASSVGQEEYGYTF,TGTGCCAGCAGCGTGGGACAGGAGGAATATGGCTACACCTTC
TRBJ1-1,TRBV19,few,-,CASSITWSGMGNTEAFF,TGTGCCAGTAGTATAACTTGGTCAGGGATGGGGAACACTGAAGCTTTCTTT
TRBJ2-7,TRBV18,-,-,CASSPPAGILHEQYF,TGTGCCAGCTCACCCCCCGCCGGGATTCTTCACGAGCAGTACTTC
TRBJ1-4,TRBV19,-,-,CASSIAVGEKLFF,TGTGCCAGTAGTATAGCGGTCGGTGAAAAACTGTTTTTT
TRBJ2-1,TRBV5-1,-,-,CASTTGGERHEQFF,TGCGCCAGCACAACCGGCGGGGAACGCCATGAGCAGTTCTTC
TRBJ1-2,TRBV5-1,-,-,CASSLVRQHLSSNYGYTF,TGCGCCAGCAGCTTGGTTCGACAGCACCTATCCTCTAACTATGGCTACACCTTC
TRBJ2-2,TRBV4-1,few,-,CASSRDTTSSTGELFF,TGCGCCAGCAGCCGAGACACGACTAGTAGCACCGGGGAGCTGTTTTTT
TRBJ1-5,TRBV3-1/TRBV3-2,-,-,CASSPIAGPQHF,TGTGCCAGCAGCCCGATAGCGGGGCCCCAGCATTTT
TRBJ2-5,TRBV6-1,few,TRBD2,CASSVLASGGRETQYF,TGTGCCAGCAGTGTTCTGGCTAGCGGGGGGCGGGAGACCCAGTACTTC
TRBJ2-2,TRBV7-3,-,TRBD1,CASSWDRGTGELFF,TGTGCCAGCAGCTGGGACAGGGGGACCGGGGAGCTGTTTTTT
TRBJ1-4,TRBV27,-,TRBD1,CASKGTDNEKLFF,TGTGCCAGCAAAGGGACAGATAATGAAAAACTGTTTTTT
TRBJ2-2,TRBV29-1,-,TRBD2,CSVDRGGVGTGELFF,TGCAGCGTTGACCGCGGGGGGGTAGGAACCGGGGAGCTGTTTTTT
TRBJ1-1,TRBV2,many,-,CASSFPRGSNTEAFF,TGTGCCAGCAGTTTTCCGAGGGGGTCGAACACTGAAGCTTTCTTT
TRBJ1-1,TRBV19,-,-,CASSIASGAWGTEAFF,TGTGCCAGTAGTATAGCCTCAGGGGCGTGGGGCACTGAAGCTTTCTTT
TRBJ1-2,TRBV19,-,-,CASSKVGTKTNYGYTF,TGTGCCAGTAGTAAAGTTGGGACAAAGACTAACTATGGCTACACCTTC
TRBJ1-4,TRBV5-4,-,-,CASSLNRASNEKLFF,TGTGCCAGCAGCTTGAACAGGGCCTCTAATGAAAAACTGTTTTTT
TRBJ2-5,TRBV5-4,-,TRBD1,CASSKGQTSQETQYF,TGTGCCAGCAGCAAGGGACAGACTTCCCAAGAGACCCAGTACTTC
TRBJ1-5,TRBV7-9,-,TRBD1,CASTPGQGGNQPQHF,TGTGCCAGCACCCCAGGACAGGGAGGCAATCAGCCCCAGCATTTT
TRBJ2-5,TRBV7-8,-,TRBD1,CASRIRPAQDRGFGETQYF,TGTGCCAGCAGAATAAGGCCCGCCCAGGACAGGGGGTTCGGAGAGACCCAGTACTTC
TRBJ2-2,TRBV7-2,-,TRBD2,CASSWFAGGNTGELFF,TGTGCCAGCAGCTGGTTCGCGGGGGGGAACACCGGGGAGCTGTTTTTT
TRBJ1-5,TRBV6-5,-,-,CASRGWAGGAF,-
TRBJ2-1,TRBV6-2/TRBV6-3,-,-,CASSYPSDMAGVALYNEQFF,TGTGCCAGCAGTTACCCGTCCGACATGGCAGGGGTTGCCCTTTACAATGAGCAGTTCTTC
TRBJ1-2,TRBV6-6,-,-,CASSYSPDYGYTF,TGTGCCAGCAGTTACTCCCCAGACTATGGCTACACCTTC
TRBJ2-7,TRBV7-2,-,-,CASSSTGTYEQYF,TGTGCCAGCAGCTCGACAGGCACCTACGAGCAGTACTTC
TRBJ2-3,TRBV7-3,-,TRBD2,CASSLYPIGTSGVRDTQYF,TGTGCCAGCAGCTTATACCCGATCGGGACTAGCGGCGTTCGGGATACGCAGTATTTT
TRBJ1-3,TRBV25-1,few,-,CASSVNSGNTIYF,TGTGCCAGCAGTGTAAACTCTGGAAACACCATATATTTT
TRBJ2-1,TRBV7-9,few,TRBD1,CASSPDRDREQFF,TGTGCCAGCAGCCCGGACAGGGACCGAGAGCAGTTCTTC
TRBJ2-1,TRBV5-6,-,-,CASSLVERDTWGYNEQFF,TGTGCCAGCAGCTTGGTGGAGCGGGACACCTGGGGATACAATGAGCAGTTCTTC
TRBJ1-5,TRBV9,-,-,CASSVEAQGQPQHF,TGTGCCAGCAGCGTAGAGGCCCAGGGGCAGCCCCAGCATTTT
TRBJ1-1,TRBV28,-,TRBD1,CASSLGQVVGAFF,TGTGCCAGCAGCCTTGGACAGGTGGTTGGAGCTTTCTTT
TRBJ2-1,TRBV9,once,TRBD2,CASSAIQKTSGIGQFF,TGTGCCAGCAGCGCAATCCAAAAGACTAGCGGAATTGGGCAGTTCTTC
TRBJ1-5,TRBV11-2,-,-,CASSLVGGQPQHF,TGTGCCAGCAGCTTGGTAGGGGGTCAGCCCCAGCATTTT
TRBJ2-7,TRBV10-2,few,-,CASSETGSYEQYF,TGCGCCAGCAGTGAGACAGGCTCCTACGAGCAGTACTTC
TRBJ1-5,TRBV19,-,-,CASSIRDFNQPQHF,TGTGCCAGTAGTATCAGAGACTTCAATCAGCCCCAGCATTTT
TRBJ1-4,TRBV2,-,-,CASSAESSATNEKLFF,TGTGCCAGCAGTGCGGAATCTAGTGCAACTAATGAAAAACTGTTTTTT
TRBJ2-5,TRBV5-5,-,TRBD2,CASSLPGGQETQYF,TGTGCCAGCAGCCTTCCGGGAGGTCAAGAGACCCAGTACTTC
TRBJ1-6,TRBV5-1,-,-,CASSLDREGSPLHF,TGCGCCAGCAGCTTGGACAGGGAGGGTTCACCCCTCCACTTT
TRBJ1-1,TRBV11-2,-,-,CASSLDPGSTEAFF,TGTGCCAGCAGCTTAGACCCCGGGTCCACTGAAGCTTTCTTT
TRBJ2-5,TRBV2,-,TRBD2,CASSAGLAGAHYQETQYF,TGTGCCAGCAGCGCCGGACTAGCGGGGGCCCATTACCAAGAGACCCAGTACTTC
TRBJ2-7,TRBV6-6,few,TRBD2,CASRSTSGVVYEQYF,TGTGCCAGCAGGTCGACTAGCGGGGTGGTCTACGAGCAGTACTTC
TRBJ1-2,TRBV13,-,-,CASSLSGTGFVGGYTF,TGTGCCAGCAGCTTAAGTGGAACAGGGTTTGTGGGCGGCTACACCTTC
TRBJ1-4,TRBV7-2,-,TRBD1,CASSLGDRAGENEKLFF,TGTGCCAGCAGCTTAGGTGACAGGGCTGGAGAGAATGAAAAACTGTTTTTT
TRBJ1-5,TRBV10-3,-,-,CAVKGEGSNQPQHF,TGTGCCGTGAAAGGTGAGGGCTCCAATCAGCCCCAGCATTTT
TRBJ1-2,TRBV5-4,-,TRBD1,CASSGQGGYGYTF,TGTGCCAGCAGCGGACAGGGTGGCTATGGCTACACCTTC
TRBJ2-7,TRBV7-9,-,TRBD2,CASSLEAGAYEQYF,TGTGCCAGCAGCTTAGAAGCGGGGGCTTACGAGCAGTACTTC
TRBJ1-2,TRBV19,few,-,CASSIDGGPYGYTF,TGTGCCAGTAGTATAGACGGGGGACCCTATGGCTACACCTTC
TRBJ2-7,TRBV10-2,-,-,CASRAGSSYEQYF,TGCGCCAGCAGGGCAGGGTCATCTTACGAGCAGTACTTC